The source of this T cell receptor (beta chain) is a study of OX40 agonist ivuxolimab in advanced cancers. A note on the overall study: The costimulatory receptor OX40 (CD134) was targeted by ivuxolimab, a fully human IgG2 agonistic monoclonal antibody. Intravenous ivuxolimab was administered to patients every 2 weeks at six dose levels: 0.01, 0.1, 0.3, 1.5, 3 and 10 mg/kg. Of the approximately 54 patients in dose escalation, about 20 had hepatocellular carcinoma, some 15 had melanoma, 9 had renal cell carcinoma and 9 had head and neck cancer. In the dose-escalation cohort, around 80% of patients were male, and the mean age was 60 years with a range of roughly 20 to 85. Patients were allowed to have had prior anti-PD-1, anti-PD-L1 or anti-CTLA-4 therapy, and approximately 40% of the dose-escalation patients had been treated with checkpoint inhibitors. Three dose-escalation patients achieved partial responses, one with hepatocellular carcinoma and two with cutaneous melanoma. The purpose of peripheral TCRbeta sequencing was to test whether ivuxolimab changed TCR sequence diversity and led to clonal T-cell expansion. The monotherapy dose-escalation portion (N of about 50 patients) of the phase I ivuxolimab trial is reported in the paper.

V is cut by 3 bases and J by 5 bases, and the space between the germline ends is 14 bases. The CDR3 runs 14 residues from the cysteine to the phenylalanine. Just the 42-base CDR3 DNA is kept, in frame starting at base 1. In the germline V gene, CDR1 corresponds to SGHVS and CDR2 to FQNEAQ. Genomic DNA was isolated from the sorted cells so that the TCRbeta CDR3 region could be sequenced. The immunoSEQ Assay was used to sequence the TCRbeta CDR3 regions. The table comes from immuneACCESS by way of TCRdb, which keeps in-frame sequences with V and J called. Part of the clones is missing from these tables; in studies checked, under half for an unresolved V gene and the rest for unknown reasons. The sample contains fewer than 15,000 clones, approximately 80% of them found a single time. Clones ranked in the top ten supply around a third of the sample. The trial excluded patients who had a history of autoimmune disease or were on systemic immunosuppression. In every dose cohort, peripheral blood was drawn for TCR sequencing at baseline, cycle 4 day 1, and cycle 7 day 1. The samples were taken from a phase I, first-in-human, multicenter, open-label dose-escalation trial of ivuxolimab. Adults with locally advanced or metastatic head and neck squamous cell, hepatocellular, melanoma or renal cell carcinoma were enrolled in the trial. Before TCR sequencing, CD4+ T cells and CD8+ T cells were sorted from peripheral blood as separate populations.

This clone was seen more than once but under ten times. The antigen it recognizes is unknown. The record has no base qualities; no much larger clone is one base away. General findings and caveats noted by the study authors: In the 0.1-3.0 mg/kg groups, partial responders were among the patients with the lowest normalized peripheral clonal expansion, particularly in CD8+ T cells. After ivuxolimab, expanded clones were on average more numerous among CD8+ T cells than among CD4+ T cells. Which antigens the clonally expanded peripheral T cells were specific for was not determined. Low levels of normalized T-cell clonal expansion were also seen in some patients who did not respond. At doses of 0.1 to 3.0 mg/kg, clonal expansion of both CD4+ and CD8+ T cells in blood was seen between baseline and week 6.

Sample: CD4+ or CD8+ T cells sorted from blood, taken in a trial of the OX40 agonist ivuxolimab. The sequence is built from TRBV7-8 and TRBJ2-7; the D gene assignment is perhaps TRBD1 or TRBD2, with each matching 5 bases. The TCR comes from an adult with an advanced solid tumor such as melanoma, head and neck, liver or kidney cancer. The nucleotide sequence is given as TGTGCCAGCAGCTTCTCCGGGATGGGGGACGAGCAGTACTTC. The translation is CASSFSGMGDEQYF.